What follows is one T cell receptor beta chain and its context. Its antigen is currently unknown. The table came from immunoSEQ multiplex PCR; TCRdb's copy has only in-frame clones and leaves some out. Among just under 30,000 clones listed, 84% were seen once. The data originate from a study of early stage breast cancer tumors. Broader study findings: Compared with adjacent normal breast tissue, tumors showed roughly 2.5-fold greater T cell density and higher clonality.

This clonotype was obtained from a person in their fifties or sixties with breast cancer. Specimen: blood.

DNA of the CDR3: TGCAGCGTCACCGGGACAGGATCCTACAATGAGCAGTTCTTC. Amino acids: CSVTGTGSYNEQFF. The V and J genes are TRBV29-1 and TRBJ2-1, with TRBD1 identical over 8 bases. The trim removed 6 bases at V and 1 base at J, leaving 5 bases unmatched. This CDR3 contains 14 residues. The germline V gene has CDR1 SQVTM and CDR2 ANQGSEA.